The 22 T cell receptor beta chains below all came from one sample that was sequenced in a study of cytomegalovirus exposure and HLA in healthy donors. In the PCR, 60 Vbeta and 13 Jbeta primers were used. Produced via immunoSEQ multiplex PCR; TCRdb's table is partial and in-frame only. The sample contains 85,000 to 95,000 clones, roughly three fifths of which appear only once. The sequenced sample was PBMCs. These receptor sequences come from a woman aged 25 to 39 in good health and CMV-seronegative.

This chain uses TRBV6-4 with TRBJ1-6; D might be TRBD1 (6 bases). The V gene's germline CDR1 is MRHNA and CDR2 SNTAGT. CDR3 length equals 13 residues. Trimming took 5 bases from V and 7 from J, leaving 9 bases between them. As DNA, the CDR3 is TGTGCCAGCAGTTCGGACAGCAATTCACCCCTCCACTTT. Amino acid sequence: CASSSDSNSPLHF.

The chain is built from TRBV6-5 and TRBJ1-3; 10 bases are a match to TRBD1. Germline CDR1 and CDR2: MNHEY and SVGAGI. This CDR3 is 16 amino acids long. The trim removed 0 bases at V and 8 bases at J, leaving 7 bases unmatched. The CDR3 loop is CASSYSGTGVGDTIYF. The CDR3 region has the DNA TGTGCCAGCAGTTACTCCGGGACAGGGGTAGGGGACACCATATATTTT.

CDR3 loop: CASSWERQETQYF. CDR3 DNA sequence: TGCGCCAGCAGCTGGGAGAGACAAGAGACCCAGTACTTC. The J gene is TRBJ2-5, the V gene TRBV5-1, with D possibly matching TRBD2 (5 bases). This CDR3 has 13 residues. Germline V gene lookup returns CDR1 SGHRS and CDR2 YFSETQ. The ends were cut back, 3 bases at V and 2 bases at J, with 8 bases in the middle.

The chain carries TRBV5-1 and TRBJ1-1; D may be TRBD1 (6 bases). The CDR3 runs 16 residues. Trimming removed 3 bases from V and 0 bases from J, with 15 bases in between. Germline assignment: CDR1 SGHRS and CDR2 YFSETQ. Here the CDR3 DNA reads TGCGCCAGCAGCTCTGCGGGGGGCGGCATGAACACTGAAGCTTTCTTT. This encodes CASSSAGGGMNTEAFF. Variable domain in full (rest from reference TRBV5-1 and TRBJ1-1): KAGVTQTPRYLIKTRGQQVTLSCSPISGHRSVSWYQQTPGQGLQFLFEYFSETQRNKGNFPGRFSGRQFSNSRSEMNVSTLELGDSALYLCASSSAGGGMNTEAFFGQGTRLTVV.

The sample holds a few counts of this clone. J is TRBJ1-2 and V is TRBV9; 7 bases align to TRBD1. With 4 bases clipped from V and 4 bases from J, the junction kept 10 bases outside the gene matches. CDR1 and CDR2 from the germline V gene are SGDLS and YYNGEE. This CDR3 is built from 15 residues. CDR3 region: CASSPPTGIPYGYTF. The CDR3 region has the DNA TGTGCCAGCAGCCCTCCGACAGGGATCCCCTATGGCTACACCTTC.

The CDR3 DNA follows: TGTGCCAGCTCTCCACGAGGGTCAGGGGTTGGGAACACTGAAGCTTTCTTT. Translating it yields CASSPRGSGVGNTEAFF. The chain uses TRBV9 and TRBJ1-1; TRBD1 is a possible D gene (6 bases). CDR1 SGDLS and CDR2 YYNGEE come from the germline V gene. The CDR3 is 17 amino acids. The V end was cut by 7 bases, the J end by 1 base, with 23 bases between. The whole variable domain, remainder taken from reference TRBV9 and TRBJ1-1, is DSGVTQTPKHLITATGQRVTLRCSPRSGDLSVYWYQQSLDQGLQFLIQYYNGEERAKGNILERFSAQQFPDLHSELNLSSLELGDSALYFCASSPRGSGVGNTEAFFGQGTRLTVV.

The CDR3 sequence: CASGYFPSGGQETQYF. The CDR3 DNA reads TGTGCTAGTGGTTACTTCCCCAGCGGGGGCCAAGAGACCCAGTACTTC. J is TRBJ2-5 and V is TRBV12-5, with 8 nucleotides matching TRBD2. The germline CDR1 and CDR2 sequences are LGHNT and FRNRAP. This CDR3 region has 16 residues. V lost 4 bases and J lost 1; bases outside the gene matches: 8.

The gene calls are TRBV11-3 and TRBJ2-5, with 10 positions matching TRBD1. Unmatched junction bases numbered 2, after V lost 5 bases and J lost 2 bases. The germline gives CDR1 SGHNT, CDR2 YENEEA. The CDR3 spans 14 residues. The CDR3 DNA follows: TGTGCCAGCAGCCCGGGACAGGGGCAAGAGACCCAGTACTTC. Translation: CASSPGQGQETQYF.

The chain uses TRBV5-1 and TRBJ1-1, with D uncertain. V was cut by 4 bases and J by 4 bases, with 8 bases left in between. Germline V gives CDR1 SGHRS, CDR2 YFSETQ. This CDR3 spans 12 amino acids. This CDR3 is CASSAEGTEAFF. DNA for the CDR3: TGCGCCAGCAGCGCAGAGGGCACTGAAGCTTTCTTT.

The chain uses TRBV7-9 and TRBJ2-2; perhaps TRBD2 as D (6 bases). Trimming left V 1 base short and J 4 bases short, with 10 bases between. Germline V CDR1 and CDR2: SEHNR, FQNEAQ (reference sequence). The CDR3 has 15 amino acids. CDR3 protein: CASSLGGIGTGELFF. The CDR3, as DNA: TGTGCCAGCAGCTTAGGCGGGATAGGCACCGGGGAGCTGTTTTTT. The full variable domain, completed using reference TRBV7-9 and TRBJ2-2, is DTGVSQNPRHKITKRGQNVTFRCDPISEHNRLYWYRQTLGQGPEFLTYFQNEAQLEKSRLLSDRFSAERPKGSFSTLEIQRTEQGDSAMYLCASSLGGIGTGELFFGEGSRLTVL.

The chain has TRBV6-5 and TRBJ2-2, with D possibly being TRBD2 (6 bases). V lost 6 bases and J 7 bases, leaving 6 bases between the germline ends. The CDR3 loop spans 11 amino acids. The germline CDR1 and CDR2 sequences are MNHEY and SVGAGI. The DNA of the CDR3 is TGTGCCAGCAGGGGAGGCGGGGAGCTGTTTTTT. The encoded protein is CASRGGGELFF.

This chain uses TRBV28 with TRBJ2-2; 7 bases agree with TRBD2. Germline lookup yields CDR1 MDHEN and CDR2 SYDVKM. CDR3 length: 14 residues. V shed 7 bases, J shed 5 bases, and the junction held 7 bases outside the gene matches. CDR3: CASKVGGNTGELFF. CDR3 nucleotides: TGTGCCAGCAAGGTGGGAGGGAATACCGGGGAGCTGTTTTTT.

Written as DNA, the CDR3 is TGTGCCAGCTCCGATTCACGGGAAAAACTGTTTTTT. It yields the protein CASSDSREKLFF. This sequence joins TRBV6-5 and TRBJ1-4; no definite D call. Germline loops: CDR1 MNHEY, CDR2 SVGAGI. The germline V and J ends were trimmed by 8 bases and 8 bases, with 12 bases remaining between them. There are 12 residues in the CDR3.

The J gene is TRBJ1-1, the V gene TRBV11-3; D possibly corresponds to TRBD1 (6 bases). From germline, CDR1 is SGHNT and CDR2 YENEEA. The CDR3 length is 13 residues. Between the trimmed V and J ends, which lost 4 bases and 5 bases, there was a span of 11 bases. This chain's CDR3 is CASSSMGATEAFF. The CDR3 bases are TGTGCCAGCAGCTCTATGGGGGCAACTGAAGCTTTCTTT.

This clone is labeled as medium-sized. The chain couples TRBV6-1 to TRBJ1-1, with unresolved D. Germline V gene lookup returns CDR1 MNHNS and CDR2 SASEGT. This CDR3 spans 13 amino acids. V lost 0 bases and J lost 11, with 13 bases in between. CDR3 in amino acids: CASSEARAVKAFF. For the CDR3, the DNA is TGTGCCAGCAGTGAAGCGAGGGCAGTGAAGGCTTTCTTT.

This chain connects TRBV28 to TRBJ2-3; TRBD2 matches at 10 bases. Looked up from germline, CDR1 is MDHEN and CDR2 is SYDVKM. V dropped 6 bases and J dropped 9; count of bases not matched to a gene: 15. CDR3 length equals 16 residues. The CDR3 DNA sequence: TGTGCCAGCAGCCCTAGCGGGAGTGGCGGGGTTGTGACGCAGTATTTT. It specifies CASSPSGSGGVVTQYF. Using reference TRBV28 and TRBJ2-3 for the parts outside the CDR3, the full variable domain is DVKVTQSSRYLVKRTGEKVFLECVQDMDHENMFWYRQDPGLGLRLIYFSYDVKMKEKGDIPEGYSVSREKKERFSLILESASTNQTSMYLCASSPSGSGGVVTQYFGPGTRLTVL.

Written as DNA, the CDR3 is TGTGCCAGCAGTTTAAGGCTACGGGGGGACACTGAAGCTTTCTTT. Its translation is CASSLRLRGDTEAFF. The chain employs TRBV27 and TRBJ1-1; maybe TRBD1 (5 bases). CDR1 is MNHEY, CDR2 SMNVEV, per germline (reference sequence). V was pared by 2 bases and J by 3 bases, with 13 bases between. CDR3 length: 15 residues.

The chain recombines TRBV11-1 with TRBJ2-7; D possibly corresponds to TRBD1 (6 bases). With 5 bases removed from V and 4 bases from J, the gap between germline ends came to 12 bases. The CDR3 runs 13 residues. The V gene's germline CDR1 is SGHAT and CDR2 FQDESV (reference sequence). DNA of the CDR3: TGTGCCAGCAGCCAGCTACAGGGATACGAGCAGTACTTC. This translates into CASSQLQGYEQYF.

There are a few counts of this clone. The rearrangement links TRBV2 to TRBJ1-3; tentatively, D is TRBD1 (6 bases). From germline, CDR1 is SNHLY and CDR2 FYNNEI. The ends were cut back, 6 bases at V and 0 bases at J, with 9 bases in the middle. The length of the CDR3 is 14 residues. The CDR3 loop reads CASRTGYSGNTIYF. The CDR3 DNA is TGTGCCAGCAGGACAGGCTACTCTGGAAACACCATATATTTT. The full variable domain, rest sourced from reference TRBV2 and TRBJ1-3, is EPEVTQTPSHQVTQMGQEVILRCVPISNHLYFYWYRQILGQKVEFLVSFYNNEISEKSEIFDDQFSVERPDGSNFTLKIRSTKLEDSAMYFCASRTGYSGNTIYFGEGSWLTVV.

This clone was detected a few times. The rearrangement joins TRBV6-5 to TRBJ2-7; TRBD2 matches 9 bases. The CDR3 consists of 13 residues. The V gene's germline CDR1 is MNHEY and CDR2 SVGAGI. The trim removed 0 bases at V and 7 bases at J, leaving 1 base unmatched. The CDR3 sequence is CASSYSSGREQYF. CDR3 nucleotides: TGTGCCAGCAGTTACTCCAGCGGGAGGGAGCAGTACTTC.

This chain connects TRBV19 to TRBJ1-4; 7 bases fit TRBD1. The CDR3 has 14 amino acids. V was pared by 5 bases and J by 8 bases, with 8 bases of the junction left unmatched. Per the germline V gene, CDR1 is LNHDA and CDR2 is SQIVND (reference sequence). CDR3 nucleotides: TGTGCCAGTAGTTCTGGGCAGGGGGGAGAAAAACTGTTTTTT. It yields the protein CASSSGQGGEKLFF.

The J gene is TRBJ2-5, the V gene TRBV10-3, with D possibly TRBD2 on 6 matching bases. This CDR3 spans 16 amino acids. V gave up 7 bases and J gave up 5 bases, with 23 bases separating them. CDR1 and CDR2 from the germline V gene are ENHRY and SYGVKD. The CDR3 loop reads CAITMSPTTSFETQYF. The CDR3 DNA is TGTGCCATCACTATGAGTCCCACGACTAGTTTTGAGACCCAGTACTTC.